The sample holds a few counts of the clone carrying this T cell receptor (beta chain). Its antigen is not known. Germline lookup yields CDR1 SGHDN and CDR2 FVKESK. The CDR3 length is 15 residues. Between the trimmed V and J ends, which lost 3 bases and 0 bases, there was a span of 12 bases. These data are taken from a study of beta chain features in type 1 diabetes. On the study more broadly: Sorted cells, 107,917,701 in number, were examined across all samples.

Expressed TCRB transcripts were sequenced because the entire RNA isolate underwent reverse transcription. TCRdb's copy holds only in-frame clones and misses some; the assay was immunoSEQ multiplex PCR. The sample shows more than 550,000 clones, 11% to 15% of them seen only once. Overall study findings and caveats: All four CD4+ subsets from Type 1 diabetes patients carried moderately but significantly shorter TCRB CDR3s. PCR could preferentially amplify shorter templates, alike in patients and controls. Lower insertion and higher deletion counts appeared at VDJ junctions in type 1 diabetes patients.

The sample consisted of naive CD4+ T cells from blood. This sequence was found in a young man with type 1 diabetes. The chain couples TRBV14 to TRBJ2-7; no reliable D call. CDR3 region: CASSQSWTFSYEQYF. In DNA form, the CDR3 reads TGTGCCAGCAGCCAGAGTTGGACCTTCTCCTACGAGCAGTACTTC.